Presented here are 2 T cell receptor beta chains from one specimen sequenced in a study of blood T cell repertoires in COVID-19 (TCRdb year 2020). To prepare the library, the immunoSEQ multiplex PCR assay was applied. The immuneACCESS repertoire file appears here via TCRdb, limited to in-frame rearrangements. These files lack a portion of the clones; in checked studies, under half of the deficit traces to unresolved V genes, and the cause of the others is not known. Here the sample has about 150,000 clones; around 85% occur a single time. 2.5% to 4% of the sample comes from the top ten. Specimen: peripheral blood. The receptors originated from a man aged 65 to 85 with acute or convalescent COVID-19.

This chain uses TRBV7-2 with TRBJ2-7; 9 nucleotides line up with TRBD1. This CDR3 has 14 amino acids. Losses at the gene ends were 5 bases for V and 6 bases for J; bases not matched to a gene: 8. Germline-derived CDR1 and CDR2 are SGHTA and FQGNSA. Here the CDR3 DNA reads TGTGCCAGCAGCCTATCCGGGACAGGGCTCGAGCAGTACTTC. Translation: CASSLSGTGLEQYF. Supplemented by reference TRBV7-2 and TRBJ2-7, the full variable domain reads GAGVSQSPSNKVTEKGKDVELRCDPISGHTALYWYRQSLGQGLEFLIYFQGNSAPDKSGLPSDRFSAERTGGSVSTLTIQRTQQEDSAVYLCASSLSGTGLEQYFGPGTRLTVT.

The rearrangement joins TRBV3-1 (or the pseudogene TRBV3-2) to TRBJ2-1; TRBD2 matches at 7 bases. The germline V gene has CDR1 LGHDT and CDR2 YNNKEL (reference sequence). V was pared by 1 base and J by 6 bases, with 9 bases of the junction left unmatched. The length of the CDR3 is 16 residues. CDR3 loop: CASSQGGGRAANEQFF. The CDR3 DNA sequence: TGTGCCAGCAGCCAAGGAGGTGGGAGGGCCGCCAATGAGCAGTTCTTC.